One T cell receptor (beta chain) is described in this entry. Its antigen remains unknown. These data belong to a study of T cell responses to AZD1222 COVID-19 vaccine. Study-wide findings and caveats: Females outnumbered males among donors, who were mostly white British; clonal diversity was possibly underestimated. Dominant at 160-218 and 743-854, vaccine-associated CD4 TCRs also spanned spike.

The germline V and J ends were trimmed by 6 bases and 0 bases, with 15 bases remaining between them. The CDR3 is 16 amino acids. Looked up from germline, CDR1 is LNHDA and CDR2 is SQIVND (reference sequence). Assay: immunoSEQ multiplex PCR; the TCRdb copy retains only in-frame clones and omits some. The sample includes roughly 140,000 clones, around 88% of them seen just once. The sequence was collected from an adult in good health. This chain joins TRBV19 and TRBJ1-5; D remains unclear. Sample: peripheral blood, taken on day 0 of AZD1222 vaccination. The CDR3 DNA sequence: TGTGCCAGTAGGCCGATCAGGACTAGTAGCAATCAGCCCCAGCATTTT. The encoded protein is CASRPIRTSSNQPQHF.